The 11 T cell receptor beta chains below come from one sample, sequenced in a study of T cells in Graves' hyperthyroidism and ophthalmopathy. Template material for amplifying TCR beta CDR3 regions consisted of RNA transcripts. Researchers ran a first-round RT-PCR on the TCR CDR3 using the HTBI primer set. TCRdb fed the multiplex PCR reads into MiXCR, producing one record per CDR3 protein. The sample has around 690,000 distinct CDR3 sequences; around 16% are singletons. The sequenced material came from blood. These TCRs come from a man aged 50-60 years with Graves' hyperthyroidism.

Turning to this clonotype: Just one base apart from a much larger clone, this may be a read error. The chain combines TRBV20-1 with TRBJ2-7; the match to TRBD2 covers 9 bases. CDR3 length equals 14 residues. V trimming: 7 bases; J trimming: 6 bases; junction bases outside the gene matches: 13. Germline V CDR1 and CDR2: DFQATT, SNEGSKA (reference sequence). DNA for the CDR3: TGCAGTGGGATTAACCTAGCGGGAATCACCGAGCAGTACTTC. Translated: CSGINLAGITEQYF.

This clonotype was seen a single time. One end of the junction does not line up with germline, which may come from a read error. CDR3 in DNA: TGTGCCGGCAGCTTAGGACTAGCGGATAGCACAGATACGCAGTATTTT. This sequence encodes CAGSLGLADSTDTQYF. The genes are TRBV5-4 and TRBJ2-3, with 10 bases aligning to TRBD2. Per the germline V gene, CDR1 is SGHNT and CDR2 is YYREEE (reference sequence). The CDR3 extends over 16 amino acids.

The CDR3 protein is CSARGGRSSPMETQYF. DNA of the CDR3: TGCAGTGCTAGAGGCGGGAGGTCTTCTCCAATGGAGACCCAGTACTTC. V gene TRBV20-1 combines with J gene TRBJ2-5; 8 bases match TRBD2. The CDR3 totals 16 residues. J lost 5 bases, V lost 1 base, and 12 bases had no gene match. Germline CDR1 reads DFQATT; CDR2 reads SNEGSKA (reference sequence).

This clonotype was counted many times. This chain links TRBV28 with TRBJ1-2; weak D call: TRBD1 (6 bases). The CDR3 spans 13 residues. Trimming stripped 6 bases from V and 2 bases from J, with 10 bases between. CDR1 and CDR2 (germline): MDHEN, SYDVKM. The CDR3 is CASSYGQNYGYTF. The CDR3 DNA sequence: TGTGCCAGCAGCTATGGACAGAACTATGGCTACACCTTC.

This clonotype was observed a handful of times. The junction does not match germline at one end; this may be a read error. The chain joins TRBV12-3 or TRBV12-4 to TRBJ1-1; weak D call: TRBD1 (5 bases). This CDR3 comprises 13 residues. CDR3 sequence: CASSSQENTEASF. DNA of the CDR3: TGTGCCAGCAGTTCACAGGAGAACACTGAAGCTTCCTTT.

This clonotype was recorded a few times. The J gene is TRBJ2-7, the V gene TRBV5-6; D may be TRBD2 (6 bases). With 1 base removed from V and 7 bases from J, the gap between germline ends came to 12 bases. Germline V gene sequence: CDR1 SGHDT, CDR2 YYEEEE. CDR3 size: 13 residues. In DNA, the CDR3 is TGTGCCAGCAGCTTGCTACTAGCTCGTGAGCAGTACTTC. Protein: CASSLLLAREQYF.

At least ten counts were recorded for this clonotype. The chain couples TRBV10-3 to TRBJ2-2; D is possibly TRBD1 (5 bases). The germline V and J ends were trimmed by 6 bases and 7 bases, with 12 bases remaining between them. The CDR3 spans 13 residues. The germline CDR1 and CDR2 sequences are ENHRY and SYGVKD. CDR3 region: CAIREGQGGELFF. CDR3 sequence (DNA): TGTGCCATCAGAGAAGGACAAGGCGGGGAGCTGTTTTTT.

The CDR3 spells CASIGRRTGGPGEQYF. In DNA, the CDR3 is TGTGCCAGCATAGGTCGCCGAACGGGAGGGCCGGGGGAGCAGTACTTC. The chain links TRBV11-2 to TRBJ2-7, with 8 bases lining up with TRBD2. This CDR3 is 16 amino acids long. CDR1 is SGHAT and CDR2 is FQNNGV in the germline V gene. V trimming: 7 bases; J trimming: 7 bases; junction bases outside the gene matches: 18.

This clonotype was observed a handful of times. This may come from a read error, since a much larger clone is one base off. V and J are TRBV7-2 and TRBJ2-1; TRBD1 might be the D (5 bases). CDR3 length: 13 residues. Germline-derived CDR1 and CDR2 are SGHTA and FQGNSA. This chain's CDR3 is CASSSAGSGEQSF. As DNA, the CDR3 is TGTGCCAGCAGCTCAGCAGGGTCTGGTGAGCAGTCCTTC.

CDR3 protein: CASSLYILGTTYNEQFF. Written as DNA, the CDR3 is TGTGCCAGCAGTTTATATATTCTCGGGACAACCTACAATGAGCAGTTCTTC. This chain uses TRBV28 with TRBJ2-1, with D perhaps TRBD1 (6 bases). The germline gives CDR1 MDHEN, CDR2 SYDVKM. The CDR3 sequence is 17 residues long. V shed 1 base and J shed 2 bases, with 15 bases lying between them.

The CDR3 DNA follows: TGTGCCAGTGCCCGGGACTATAGCAATCAGCCCCAGCATTTT. It yields the protein CASARDYSNQPQHF. The chain links TRBV19 to TRBJ1-5; D might be TRBD1 (5 bases). Trimming took off 8 bases at V and 0 bases at J, with 11 bases between the two ends. Looked up from germline, CDR1 is LNHDA and CDR2 is SQIVND (reference sequence). CDR3 length equals 14 residues.